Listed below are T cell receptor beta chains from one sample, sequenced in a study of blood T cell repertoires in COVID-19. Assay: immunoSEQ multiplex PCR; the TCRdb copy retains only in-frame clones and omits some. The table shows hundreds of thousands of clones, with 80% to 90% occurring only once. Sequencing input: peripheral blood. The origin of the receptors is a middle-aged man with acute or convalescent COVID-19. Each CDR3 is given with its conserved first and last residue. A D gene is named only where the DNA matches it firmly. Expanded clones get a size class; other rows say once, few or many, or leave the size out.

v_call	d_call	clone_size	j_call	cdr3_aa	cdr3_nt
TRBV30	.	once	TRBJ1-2	CAWARGLYGYTF	TGTGCCTGGGCAAGGGGGTTATATGGCTACACCTTC
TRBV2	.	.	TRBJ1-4	CATADRGDEKLFF	TGTGCCACCGCGGACAGAGGGGATGAAAAACTGTTTTTT
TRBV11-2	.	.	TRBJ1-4	CASSLGAQQNEKLFF	TGTGCCAGCAGCTTAGGGGCGCAGCAGAATGAAAAACTGTTTTTT
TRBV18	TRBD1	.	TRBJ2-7	CASSAGQGSYEQYF	TGTGCCAGCTCAGCAGGACAGGGCTCCTACGAGCAGTACTTC
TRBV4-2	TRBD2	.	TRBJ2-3	CASSLRGTSGNTDTQYF	TGTGCCAGCAGCCTTAGGGGGACTAGCGGGAACACAGATACGCAGTATTTT
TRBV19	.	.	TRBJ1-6	CASSIAGTYNSPLHF	TGTGCCAGTAGTATAGCAGGAACCTATAATTCACCCCTCCACTTT
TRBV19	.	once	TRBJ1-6	CASSMLRDSPLHF	TGTGCCAGTAGTATGCTTCGGGATTCACCCCTCCACTTT
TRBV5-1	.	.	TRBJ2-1	CASSLAQYNEQFF	TGCGCCAGCAGCTTGGCCCAGTACAATGAGCAGTTCTTC
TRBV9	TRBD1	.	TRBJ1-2	CASSDRQGKVGGYTF	TGTGCCAGCAGCGACAGACAGGGAAAGGTGGGTGGCTACACCTTC
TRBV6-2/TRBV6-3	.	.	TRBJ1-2	CASSLGQSLGGYTF	TGTGCCAGCAGCCTCGGACAGTCATTAGGTGGCTACACCTTC
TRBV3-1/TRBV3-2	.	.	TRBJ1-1	CASSRGRNTEAFF	TGTGCCAGCAGCCGGGGGCGGAACACTGAAGCTTTCTTT
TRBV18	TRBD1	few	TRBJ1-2	CASSTEQGAYGYTF	TGTGCCAGCTCAACGGAACAGGGGGCATATGGCTACACCTTC
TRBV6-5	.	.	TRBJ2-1	CASRGGDPYNEQFF	TGTGCCAGCAGGGGCGGGGACCCCTACAATGAGCAGTTCTTC
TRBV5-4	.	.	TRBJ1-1	CASSRLRGRVAFF	TGTGCCAGCAGCCGGCTCCGAGGGCGAGTAGCTTTCTTT
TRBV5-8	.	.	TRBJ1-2	CASSLQGTGYTF	TGTGCCAGCAGCCTCCAGGGGACTGGCTACACCTTC
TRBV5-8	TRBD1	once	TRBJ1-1	CASSSRDRALNTEAFF	TGTGCCAGCAGCTCCCGGGACAGGGCATTGAACACTGAAGCTTTCTTT
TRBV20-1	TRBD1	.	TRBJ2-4	CSANRGEVQYF	TGCAGTGCTAACAGGGGGGAGGTTCAGTACTTC
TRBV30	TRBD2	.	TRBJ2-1	CAWSSDGGAYNEQFF	TGTGCCTGGAGTAGTGACGGGGGGGCCTACAATGAGCAGTTCTTC
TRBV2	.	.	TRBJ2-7	CASGRGPGYEQYF	TGTGCCAGTGGACGGGGTCCAGGCTACGAGCAGTACTTC
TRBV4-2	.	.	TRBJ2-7	CASSQVAAPSEQYF	TGTGCCAGCAGCCAAGTTGCGGCCCCTAGCGAGCAGTACTTC
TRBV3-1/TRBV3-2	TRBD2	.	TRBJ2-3	CASSRGLGTDTQYF	TGTGCCAGCAGCCGAGGACTAGGGACAGATACGCAGTATTTT
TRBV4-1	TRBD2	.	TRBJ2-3	CASSQDGAGGPTDTQYF	TGCGCCAGCAGCCAAGATGGCGCGGGGGGGCCGACAGATACGCAGTATTTT
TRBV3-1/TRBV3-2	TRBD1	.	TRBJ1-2	CASSPRDSNGYTF	TGTGCCAGCAGTCCCCGGGACAGCAACGGCTACACCTTC
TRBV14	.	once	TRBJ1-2	CASSQQNYGYTF	TGTGCCAGCAGCCAACAGAACTATGGCTACACCTTC
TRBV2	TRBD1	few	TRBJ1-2	CATGTASNYGYTF	TGTGCCACTGGGACAGCCTCTAACTATGGCTACACCTTC
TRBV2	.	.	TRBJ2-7	CASSVGRISYEQYF	TGTGCCAGCAGTGTTGGCAGAATAAGCTACGAGCAGTACTTC
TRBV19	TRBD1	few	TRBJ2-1	CASSTTGGWGNEQFF	TGTGCCAGTAGTACGACAGGGGGTTGGGGGAATGAGCAGTTCTTC
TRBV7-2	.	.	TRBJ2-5	CASSKSGSGERETQYF	TGTGCCAGCAGCAAATCGGGGTCAGGGGAGCGAGAGACCCAGTACTTC
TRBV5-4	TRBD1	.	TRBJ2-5	CASSKGDRGRETQYF	TGTGCCAGCAGCAAGGGGGACAGGGGTCGGGAGACCCAGTACTTC
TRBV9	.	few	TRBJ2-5	CASSGQESGLKETQYF	TGTGCCAGCAGCGGACAGGAATCGGGGTTAAAAGAGACCCAGTACTTC
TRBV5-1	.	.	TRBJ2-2	CASSAGGPNTGELFF	TGCGCCAGCAGCGCCGGGGGTCCGAACACCGGGGAGCTGTTTTTT
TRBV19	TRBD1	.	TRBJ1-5	CASRDRGDQPQHF	TGTGCCAGTAGGGACAGGGGCGATCAGCCCCAGCATTTT
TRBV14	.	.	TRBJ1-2	CASSLGGNYGYTF	TGTGCCAGCAGCCTTGGGGGGAACTATGGCTACACCTTC
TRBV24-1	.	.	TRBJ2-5	CATSDLSEETQYF	TGTGCCACCAGTGATTTATCGGAGGAGACCCAGTACTTC
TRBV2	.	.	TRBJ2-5	CATLGVETQYF	TGTGCCACCCTCGGGGTGGAGACCCAGTACTTC
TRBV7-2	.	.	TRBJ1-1	CASSLQGGYTEAFF	TGTGCCAGCAGCTTACAGGGAGGGTACACTGAAGCTTTCTTT
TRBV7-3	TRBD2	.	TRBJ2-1	CASSFVAGGQNEQFF	TGTGCCAGCAGCTTCGTAGCGGGGGGGCAGAATGAGCAGTTCTTC
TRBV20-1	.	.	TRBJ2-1	CSASPPQFF	TGCAGTGCCAGTCCTCCTCAGTTCTTC
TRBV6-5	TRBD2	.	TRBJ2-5	CASRQLAGGPETQYF	TGTGCCAGCAGGCAGCTAGCGGGGGGGCCGGAGACCCAGTACTTC
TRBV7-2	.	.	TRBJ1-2	CASSIGEFYGYTF	TGTGCCAGCAGCATCGGAGAATTCTATGGCTACACCTTC
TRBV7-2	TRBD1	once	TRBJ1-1	CASSLGGTGNTEAFF	TGTGCCAGCAGCTTAGGGGGGACAGGGAACACTGAAGCTTTCTTT
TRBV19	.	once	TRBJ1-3	CASSIDDRYSGNTIYF	TGTGCCAGTAGTATAGACGACAGATACTCTGGAAACACCATATATTTT
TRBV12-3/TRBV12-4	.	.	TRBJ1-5	CASTWTWGQPQHF	TGTGCCAGCACTTGGACGTGGGGCCAGCCCCAGCATTTT
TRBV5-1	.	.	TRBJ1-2	CASSPRRATYGYTF	TGCGCCAGCAGCCCGAGGAGAGCTACCTATGGCTACACCTTC
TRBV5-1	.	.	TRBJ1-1	CASSTGGGLNTEAFF	TGCGCCAGCAGCACGGGGGGCGGTTTGAACACTGAAGCTTTCTTT
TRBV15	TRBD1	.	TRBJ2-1	CATSREPQGGYNEQFF	TGTGCCACCAGCAGAGAGCCACAGGGGGGCTACAATGAGCAGTTCTTC
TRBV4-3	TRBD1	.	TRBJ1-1	CASSQVQGATEAFF	TGCGCCAGCAGCCAAGTCCAGGGGGCCACTGAAGCTTTCTTT